In its sample, the clone carrying this T cell receptor beta chain was seen many times. Antigen specificity is unknown. The CDR3 loop spans 15 amino acids. V lost 0 bases to trimming and J lost 6 bases, with 15 bases between them. Germline CDR1 and CDR2: MNHNS and SASEGT. Assembly of TCR beta libraries relied on iRepertoire HTBI primers together with Arm-PCR of CDR3 regions. TCRdb analysed the multiplex PCR reads with MiXCR anew, one entry per CDR3 protein. The profile shows fewer than 600,000 distinct CDR3 sequences, around a fifth of them singletons. Indicated time point: persistent/refractory GD, antithyroid drugs over 5 years with positive TRAb. PBMC RNA was the source of the TCR library. Recruitment took place at an endocrinology department in Xi'an, China. The record originates from a study of regulatory T cells in long-lasting Graves disease. Study information: Graves' disease counted as persistent after over 5 years of antithyroid drugs with positive TSH receptor antibodies. General observations from the study: Favored gene segments in persistent disease were TRBV28, TRBJ1-2 and TRBJ2-5.

V usage is TRBV6-1 and J usage is TRBJ2-7; TRBD2 might be the D (5 bases). The specimen comprised peripheral blood mononuclear cells (PBMCs), sampled when the disease was refractory, from a patient treated with antithyroid drugs. The clonotype comes from a female donor with Graves disease. The CDR3 bases are TGTGCCAGCAGTGAAGCAGCACTTGTTCGGGGCGAGCAGTACTTC. Residues: CASSEAALVRGEQYF.